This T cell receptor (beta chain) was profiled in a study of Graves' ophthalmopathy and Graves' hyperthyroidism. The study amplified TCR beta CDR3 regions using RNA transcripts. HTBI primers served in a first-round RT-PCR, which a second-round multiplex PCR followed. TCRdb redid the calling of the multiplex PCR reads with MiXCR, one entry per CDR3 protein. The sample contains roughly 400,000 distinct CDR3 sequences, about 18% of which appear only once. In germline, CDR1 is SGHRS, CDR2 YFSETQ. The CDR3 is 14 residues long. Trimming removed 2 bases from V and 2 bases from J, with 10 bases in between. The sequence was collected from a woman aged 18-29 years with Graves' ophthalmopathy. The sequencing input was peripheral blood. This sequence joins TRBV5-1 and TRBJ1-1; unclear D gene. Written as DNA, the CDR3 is TGCGCCAGCAGCTTCGGCAGCGGCAACACTGAAGCTTTCTTT. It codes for CASSFGSGNTEAFF.